The next 8 T cell receptor beta chains were all read from a single sample in a study of Graves' ophthalmopathy and Graves' hyperthyroidism. RNA served as the template for amplifying TCR beta CDR3 regions. The workflow started with a first-round RT-PCR run with HTBI primers and then moved on to a second-round multiplex PCR. TCRdb called the multiplex PCR reads again in MiXCR, with one record for every CDR3 protein. This table holds hundreds of thousands of distinct CDR3 sequences, about 20% found once. Sample: peripheral blood. All receptors derive from a woman under 30 with stable Graves' hyperthyroidism. Some clones in this sample may be carry-over from other donors' samples.

This chain joins TRBV30 and TRBJ1-1; TRBD1 matches at 8 bases. In germline, CDR1 is GTSNPN, CDR2 SVGIG (reference sequence). The CDR3 has 11 residues. With V trimmed by 8 bases and J by 8 bases, 7 bases remained unmatched. CDR3 nucleotide sequence: TGTGCCGGGGGACAGGCCGGAGAAGCTTTCTTT. Translation gives CAGGQAGEAFF.

This clonotype was detected only a few times. The chain joins TRBV3-1 to TRBJ2-5; no clear D. V gave up 1 base and J gave up 0 bases, with 6 bases separating them. Germline CDR1 is LGHDT and CDR2 is YNNKEL (reference sequence). This CDR3 is 14 amino acids long. CDR3 DNA sequence: TGTGCCAGCAGCCAAGTGTTGAACCAAGAGACCCAGTACTTC. Its protein is CASSQVLNQETQYF.

The chain links TRBV7-9 to TRBJ2-5, with 9 bases lining up with TRBD2. This CDR3 is built from 16 residues. Looked up from germline, CDR1 is SEHNR and CDR2 is FQNEAQ (reference sequence). J was trimmed by 4 bases and V by 2 bases; bases with no gene match: 8. The CDR3 sequence is CASSLLAGLAPETQYF. The CDR3, as DNA: TGTGCCAGCAGCTTACTAGCGGGGCTTGCCCCAGAGACCCAGTACTTC. Supplemented by reference TRBV7-9 and TRBJ2-5, the full variable domain reads DTGVSQNPRHKITKRGQNVTFRCDPISEHNRLYWYRQTLGQGPEFLTYFQNEAQLEKSRLLSDRFSAERPKGSFSTLEIQRTEQGDSAMYLCASSLLAGLAPETQYFGPGTRLLVL.

This clonotype came up a few times. J is TRBJ1-1 and V is TRBV30; unclear D gene. The CDR3 has 17 amino acids. CDR1 GTSNPN and CDR2 SVGIG come from the germline V gene (reference sequence). Between the trimmed V and J ends, which lost 4 bases and 4 bases, there was a span of 25 bases. Here the CDR3 DNA reads TGTGCCTGGACCCTTCCAGGCAGTTTTTCTTACAGCACTGAAGCTTTCTTT. It is translated as CAWTLPGSFSYSTEAFF.

This clonotype was seen ten or more times. This rearrangement joins TRBV20-1 to TRBJ2-5, with D perhaps matching TRBD2 (6 bases). Germline lookup yields CDR1 DFQATT and CDR2 SNEGSKA (reference sequence). The CDR3 length is 17 residues. Trimming pared 0 bases from V and 5 bases from J, leaving 22 bases between. In DNA, the CDR3 is TGCAGTGCTAGAGACCCTTGGGTGCGGGGCCCGGTGGAGACCCAGTACTTC. Translation: CSARDPWVRGPVETQYF.

A few counts support this clonotype. CDR3 in DNA: TGCAGTGCTAGAGATTCCCGCGTCTATGGCTACACCTTC. Its protein product is CSARDSRVYGYTF. The chain carries TRBV20-1 and TRBJ1-2; D call uncertain. CDR3 length equals 13 residues. CDR1 is DFQATT and CDR2 is SNEGSKA in the germline V gene (reference sequence). Trimming took 0 bases from V and 4 from J, leaving 9 bases between them.

This clonotype was picked up a small number of times. This sequence joins TRBV13 and TRBJ2-7, with D possibly being TRBD1 (6 bases). The V gene's germline CDR1 is PRHDT and CDR2 FYEKMQ (reference sequence). With 1 base removed from V and 5 bases from J, the gap between germline ends came to 15 bases. CDR3 length equals 15 residues. CDR3 loop: CASSLARQGRDEQYF. The CDR3 DNA reads TGTGCCAGCAGCTTAGCACGGCAGGGGAGAGACGAGCAGTACTTC.

This clonotype was recorded a few times. The chain has TRBV18 and TRBJ1-3; no clear D. The V and J ends lost 2 bases and 0 bases respectively, with 11 bases between them. Germline loops: CDR1 KGHSH, CDR2 LQKENI. The CDR3 spans 16 residues. The CDR3 DNA reads TGTGCCAGCTCACCAACCCCCAGCTCCTCTGGAAACACCATATATTTT. The encoded protein is CASSPTPSSSGNTIYF.